A single sample gave rise to the 8 T cell receptor beta chains below, sequenced in a study of T cell responses to AZD1222 COVID-19 vaccine. The protocol was immunoSEQ multiplex PCR, while the TCRdb copy is restricted to in-frame clones and leaves out a portion. This sample carries about 180,000 clones, just over 90% of them seen once, and the ten largest clones take roughly 2.5%. This material consisted of peripheral blood, taken on day 0 of AZD1222 vaccination. These TCRs come from an adult in good health.

The rearrangement links TRBV5-1 to TRBJ2-1, with TRBD1 matching 8 bases. CDR1 SGHRS and CDR2 YFSETQ come from the germline V gene. V trimming: 2 bases; J trimming: 2 bases; junction bases outside the gene matches: 3. CDR3 length: 15 amino acids. The CDR3, as DNA: TGCGCCAGCAGCTTATTACAGGGGGCCTACAATGAGCAGTTCTTC. It is translated as CASSLLQGAYNEQFF.

This clone was counted once. V is TRBV7-2 and J is TRBJ1-3, with D possibly TRBD1 on 5 matching bases. V gave up 3 bases and J gave up 7 bases, with 10 bases separating them. CDR1 is SGHTA and CDR2 is FQGNSA in the germline V gene. The CDR3 spans 13 residues. The CDR3 DNA reads as TGTGCCAGCAGCTTCAGGGTCCAGAACACCATATATTTT. Amino acids: CASSFRVQNTIYF.

The genes are TRBV19 and TRBJ1-1; D not certain. Germline CDR1 LNHDA, CDR2 SQIVND (reference sequence). V was pared by 5 bases and J by 3 bases, with 13 bases between. This CDR3 has 14 amino acids. The DNA of the CDR3 is TGTGCCAGTAGTCTTAAGGGTTTGGACACTGAAGCTTTCTTT. It yields the protein CASSLKGLDTEAFF.

The chain is built from TRBV5-4 and TRBJ2-2; TRBD2 matches 10 bases. CDR3 length: 15 residues. The germline V gene encodes CDR1 SGHNT and CDR2 YYREEE (reference sequence). The J segment lost 1 base and the V segment lost 3 bases, leaving 0 bases of the junction unmatched. Here the CDR3 reads CASSSSGGNTGELFF. The CDR3 DNA is TGTGCCAGCAGCTCTAGCGGGGGGAACACCGGGGAGCTGTTTTTT.

V usage is TRBV11-2 and J usage is TRBJ2-1; 9 nucleotides agree with TRBD2. The germline gives CDR1 SGHAT, CDR2 FQNNGV. Unmatched junction bases numbered 11, after V lost 4 bases and J lost 7 bases. The CDR3 has 16 residues. The CDR3 coding sequence is TGTGCCAGCAGCTCCGCCGGGGGACTAGCTCGGAATGAGCAGTTCTTC. Its translation is CASSSAGGLARNEQFF.

This chain links TRBV15 with TRBJ1-3; D ambiguous. The CDR3 consists of 15 residues. From germline, CDR1 is LNHNV and CDR2 YYDKDF (reference sequence). V dropped 6 bases and J dropped 0 bases, with 12 bases sitting between them. The CDR3 DNA sequence: TGTGCCACCAGGAAAGACCGAAACTCTGGAAACACCATATATTTT. It specifies CATRKDRNSGNTIYF.

The CDR3 region is CASSWRGTGGHGYTF. The DNA for the CDR3 is TGTGCCAGCAGCTGGAGGGGGACAGGGGGCCATGGCTACACCTTC. The V call is TRBV5-8, the J call TRBJ1-2, with 12 bases fitting TRBD1. Looked up from germline, CDR1 is SGHTS and CDR2 is YDEGEE. Trimming at V came to 3 bases and at J to 6 bases, leaving 6 bases not matched to a gene. The CDR3 is 15 amino acids. The whole variable domain, filled in from reference TRBV5-8 and TRBJ1-2, reads EAGVTQSPTHLIKTRGQQATLRCSPISGHTSVYWYQQALGLGLQFLLWYDEGEERNRGNFPPRFSGRQFPNYSSELNVNALELEDSALYLCASSWRGTGGHGYTFGSGTRLTVV.

The V and J genes are TRBV5-6 and TRBJ2-2, with TRBD2 matching 7 bases. This CDR3 has 14 amino acids. Germline V gene lookup returns CDR1 SGHDT and CDR2 YYEEEE. V dropped 0 bases and J dropped 4; count of bases not matched to a gene: 0. The CDR3 region has the DNA TGTGCCAGCAGCTTGGCGGGGGGCACCGGGGAGCTGTTTTTT. As protein: CASSLAGGTGELFF.